The 10 T cell receptor beta chains below come from one sample, sequenced in a study of PD-L1 blockade in urothelial cancer. This table comes from immunoSEQ multiplex PCR, and its TCRdb copy is limited to in-frame clones, with some not included. The sample records 45,000 to 60,000 clones, 70% to 90% being singletons. Sequences were derived from PBMCs, sampled around atezolizumab (anti-PD-L1) treatment. The receptor set was obtained from a man aged 55 to 70 with urothelial cancer.

V and J are TRBV5-1 and TRBJ2-5; 8 bases map to TRBD2. Germline V gene data show CDR1 as SGHRS and CDR2 as YFSETQ. The CDR3 loop spans 14 amino acids. V lost 4 bases to trimming and J lost 5 bases; unmatched junction nucleotides: 7. The CDR3 DNA sequence: TGCGCCAGCAGCGTAGAGACGGGAGGGGAGACCCAGTACTTC. Residues: CASSVETGGETQYF.

The CDR3, as DNA: TGTGCCAGCAGCTTAGATACAGGAAGGGATTCACCCCTCCACTTT. It specifies CASSLDTGRDSPLHF. This chain joins TRBV7-2 and TRBJ1-6; D perhaps matches TRBD1 (5 bases). The CDR3 has 15 amino acids. V shed 1 base and J shed 8 bases, with 12 bases lying between them. Germline CDR1 reads SGHTA; CDR2 reads FQGNSA. The full variable domain, with the rest looked up from reference TRBV7-2 and TRBJ1-6, is GAGVSQSPSNKVTEKGKDVELRCDPISGHTALYWYRQSLGQGLEFLIYFQGNSAPDKSGLPSDRFSAERTGGSVSTLTIQRTQQEDSAVYLCASSLDTGRDSPLHFGNGTRLTVT.

The chain links TRBV14 to TRBJ2-7; TRBD2 matches at 7 bases. This CDR3 is 14 amino acids long. Germline loops: CDR1 SGHDN, CDR2 FVKESK. V lost 6 bases to trimming and J lost 4 bases; unmatched junction nucleotides: 9. Written as DNA, the CDR3 is TGTGCCAGCAGTATGGGGGGGGGACGATACGAGCAGTACTTC. It encodes CASSMGGGRYEQYF. The full variable domain, with the rest looked up from reference TRBV14 and TRBJ2-7, is EAGVTQFPSHSVIEKGQTVTLRCDPISGHDNLYWYRRVMGKEIKFLLHFVKESKQDESGMPNNRFLAERTGGTYSTLKVQPAELEDSGVYFCASSMGGGRYEQYFGPGTRLTVT.

The chain recombines TRBV5-6 with TRBJ1-1, with D unclear. CDR1 SGHDT and CDR2 YYEEEE come from the germline V gene. Trimming cost V 4 bases and J 1 base, with 17 bases left between them. The CDR3 has 16 amino acids. The CDR3 protein is CASSAEVRVQNTEAFF. In DNA, the CDR3 is TGTGCCAGCAGCGCGGAGGTCCGCGTACAGAACACTGAAGCTTTCTTT.

This rearrangement joins TRBV30 to TRBJ1-6; a possible D gene is TRBD1 (6 bases). V lost 5 bases, J lost 9 bases, and 17 bases lay in between. Germline V CDR1 and CDR2: GTSNPN, SVGIG (reference sequence). The CDR3 contains 14 residues. CDR3 region: CAWRKQGGGSPLHF. CDR3 in DNA: TGTGCCTGGCGTAAACAGGGCGGTGGTTCACCCCTCCACTTT.

The chain recombines TRBV10-3 with TRBJ2-3; 12 bases are a match to TRBD2. The CDR3 is 16 residues long. CDR1 and CDR2 from the germline V gene are ENHRY and SYGVKD. The V segment lost 6 bases and the J segment 1 base; nucleotides outside the gene matches: 5. The CDR3 DNA follows: TGTGCCATCAGCTCCGGACTAGCGGGGCGCACAGATACGCAGTATTTT. This gives the protein CAISSGLAGRTDTQYF.

The genes are TRBV4-2 and TRBJ2-1, with D perhaps matching TRBD2 (6 bases). The ends were cut back, 0 bases at V and 10 bases at J, with 13 bases in the middle. Germline V gene data show CDR1 as LGHNA and CDR2 as YNFKEQ. The CDR3 spans 14 residues. This CDR3 reads CASSQDRRGFEQFF. In DNA form, the CDR3 reads TGTGCCAGCAGCCAAGATAGGAGGGGTTTCGAGCAGTTCTTC.

The rearrangement uses TRBV7-2 and TRBJ1-1; D unresolved. Germline V lookup: CDR1 SGHTA, CDR2 FQGNSA. The CDR3 covers 14 residues. The germline V and J ends were trimmed by 0 bases and 1 base, with 6 bases remaining between them. The CDR3 DNA reads as TGTGCCAGCAGCTTAGCGTTGGCGAACACTGAAGCTTTCTTT. Translation: CASSLALANTEAFF.

The chain is built from TRBV7-2 and TRBJ2-1; tentative D call: TRBD1 (6 bases). Germline V gives CDR1 SGHTA, CDR2 FQGNSA. This CDR3 contains 15 residues. The V end was cut by 4 bases, the J end by 0 bases, with 10 bases between. CDR3 protein: CASSSGVPSYNEQFF. For the CDR3, the DNA is TGTGCCAGCAGCTCAGGGGTTCCCTCCTACAATGAGCAGTTCTTC.

Only one count was recorded for this clone. This chain's CDR3 is CASSRRVATNEKLFF. Here the CDR3 DNA reads TGTGCCAGCAGCCGCCGGGTGGCAACTAATGAAAAACTGTTTTTT. The gene calls are TRBV7-9 and TRBJ1-4, with no clear D. This CDR3 spans 15 amino acids. Germline loops: CDR1 SEHNR, CDR2 FQNEAQ (reference sequence). V lost 5 bases and J lost 0, with 10 bases in between.